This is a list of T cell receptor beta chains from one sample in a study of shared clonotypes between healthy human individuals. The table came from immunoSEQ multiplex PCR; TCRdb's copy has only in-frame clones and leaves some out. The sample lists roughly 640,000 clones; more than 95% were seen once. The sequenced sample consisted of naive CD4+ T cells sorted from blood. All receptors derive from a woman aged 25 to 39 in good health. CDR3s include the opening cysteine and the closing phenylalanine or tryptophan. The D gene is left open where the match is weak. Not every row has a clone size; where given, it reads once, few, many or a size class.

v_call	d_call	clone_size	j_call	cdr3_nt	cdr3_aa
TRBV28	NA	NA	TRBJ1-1	TGTGCCAGCAGTTTTTACCGAGAGAACACTGAAGCTTTCTTT	CASSFYRENTEAFF
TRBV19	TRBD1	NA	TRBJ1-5	TGTGCCAGTACCATGGGACAGGGGCCAAATCAGCCCCAGCATTTT	CASTMGQGPNQPQHF
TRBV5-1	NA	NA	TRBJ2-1	TGCGCCAGCAGCCTCCAGAGCGGCCAAGGCGATGAGCAGTTCTTC	CASSLQSGQGDEQFF
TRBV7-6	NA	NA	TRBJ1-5	TGTGCCAGCAGTCCGCGGCCCGGGGGGAGGAGTCAGCCCCAGCATTTT	CASSPRPGGRSQPQHF
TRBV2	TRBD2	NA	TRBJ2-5	TGTGCCAGCAGGGGGACTAGCGGGAGTTGGGAGACCCAGTACTTC	CASRGTSGSWETQYF
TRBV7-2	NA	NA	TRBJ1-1	TGTGCCAGCAGCTTAGTACTCAGGAACACTGAAGCTTTCTTT	CASSLVLRNTEAFF
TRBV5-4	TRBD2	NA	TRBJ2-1	TGTGCCAGCAGCCCGGGACTAGTCGAGGACAATGAGCAGTTCTTC	CASSPGLVEDNEQFF
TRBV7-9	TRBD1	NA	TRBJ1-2	TGTGCCAGCACCTTACCCGGGACAGCCTCCCCAAACTATGGCTACACCTTC	CASTLPGTASPNYGYTF
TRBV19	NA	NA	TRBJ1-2	TGTGCCAGTAGCCAGGATTTGGCTGGCTACACCTTC	CASSQDLAGYTF
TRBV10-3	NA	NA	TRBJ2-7	TGTGCCATCAGCGCGTCAGGGACTGTCTACGAGCAGTACTTC	CAISASGTVYEQYF
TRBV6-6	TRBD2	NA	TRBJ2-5	TGTGCCAGCAGCCAAGGCCTAGCGGTCTCGCAAGAGACCCAGTACTTC	CASSQGLAVSQETQYF
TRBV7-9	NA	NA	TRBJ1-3	TGTGCCAGCAGCTTTATGACTACCTCTGGAAACACCATATATTTT	CASSFMTTSGNTIYF
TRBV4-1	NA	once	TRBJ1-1	TGCGCCAGCAGCCAAGGCTCACTGGGTCTCTGGGGTCCTGAAGCTTTCTTT	CASSQGSLGLWGPEAFF
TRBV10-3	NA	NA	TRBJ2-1	TGTGCCATCAGTGAGTCCTCCACGATAGGAGAGCAGTTCTTC	CAISESSTIGEQFF
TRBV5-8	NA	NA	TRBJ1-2	TGTGCCAGCAGCTTGGAACGGGGCCCCTATCGCCGGGATGGCTATGGCTACACCTTC	CASSLERGPYRRDGYGYTF
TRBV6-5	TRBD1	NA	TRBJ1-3	TGTGCCAGCAGAACCGGGACAGCTGGAAACACCATATATTTT	CASRTGTAGNTIYF
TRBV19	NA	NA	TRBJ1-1	TGTGCCAGTAGTATAGGTATCACAGCAAACACTGAAGCTTTCTTT	CASSIGITANTEAFF
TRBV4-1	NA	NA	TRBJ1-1	TGCGCCAGCAGCCAAGATGCGGGGAACACTGAAGCTTTCTTT	CASSQDAGNTEAFF
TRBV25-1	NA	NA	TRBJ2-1	TGTGCCAGCAGTCGAATAGGGGGGAGTGGGAATGAGCAGTTCTTC	CASSRIGGSGNEQFF
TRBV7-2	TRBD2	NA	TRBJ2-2	TGTGCCAGCAGGAGATCGCGGGAGGCCCCAGCCACCTGGGAGCTGTTTTTT	CASRRSREAPATWELFF
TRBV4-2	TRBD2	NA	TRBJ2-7	TGTGCCAGCAGCCAAGCTAGCGGGAGTGTCTACGAGCAGTACTTC	CASSQASGSVYEQYF
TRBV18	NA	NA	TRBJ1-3	TGTGCCAGCTCACAGGGGTACTCTGGAAACACCATATATTTT	CASSQGYSGNTIYF
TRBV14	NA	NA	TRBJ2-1	TGTGCCAGCAGCCAAGTCCGAGCAGGACGGATGAACAATGAGCAGTTCTTC	CASSQVRAGRMNNEQFF
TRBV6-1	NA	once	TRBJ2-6	TGTGCCAGCAGTGTCCAGTCTGGGGCCAACGTCCTGACTTTC	CASSVQSGANVLTF
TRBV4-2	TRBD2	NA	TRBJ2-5	TGTGCCAGCAGCAATGGACTAGCTCGGGGCCAAGAGACCCAGTACTTC	CASSNGLARGQETQYF
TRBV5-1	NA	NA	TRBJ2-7	TGCGCCAGCAGCTTGGTAGCGGACCTCTACGAGCAGTACTTC	CASSLVADLYEQYF